This entry concerns a single T cell receptor beta chain. Its antigen is undetermined. This specimen belongs to a study of cytomegalovirus exposure and HLA in healthy donors. Findings and caveats of the study: It was reported in a later analysis that an Asian-associated ancestry cluster showed fewer N-insertions than the approximately 700-donor mean. TCR beta V- and J-gene trimming was later associated with a missense DCLRE1C variant.

The primer mix had 60 Vbeta and 13 Jbeta primers. Libraries were prepared by immunoSEQ multiplex PCR; TCRdb keeps only in-frame clonotypes and omits some of them. The table has around 170,000 clones, approximately 88% seen once. Material: PBMCs. The sequence was collected from a woman aged 18 to 35 in good health and CMV-seronegative.

CDR3 sequence (DNA): TGTGCCAGCAGTCCCCGGGGAAGGGAGCAGTTCTTC. As protein: CASSPRGREQFF. The chain combines TRBV6-5 with TRBJ2-1; maybe TRBD2 (5 bases). V was clipped by 5 bases and J by 10 bases, with 12 bases between them. Germline V gene data show CDR1 as MNHEY and CDR2 as SVGAGI. This CDR3 comprises 12 residues.